This T cell receptor beta chain was captured by sequencing in a study of blood T cell repertoires in COVID-19. CDR3 size: 15 residues. The junction had 10 bases not matched to a gene; V was cut back by 11 bases and J by 0 bases. Looked up from germline, CDR1 is LNHDA and CDR2 is SQIVND (reference sequence). Generated by immunoSEQ multiplex PCR, the TCRdb table keeps only in-frame clones and is missing some. Here the sample spans fewer than 200,000 clones, more than 75% being singletons. This clone was picked up one time. V gene TRBV19 combines with J gene TRBJ2-7; TRBD2 agrees at 10 bases. The sample taken for sequencing was PBMCs or T cells enriched from blood (not recorded which). This TCR derives from a woman aged 45-65 years who had recovered from COVID-19. The CDR3: CAGRGAGGSSYEQYF. CDR3 nucleotides: TGTGCCGGCAGGGGAGCGGGAGGGAGCTCCTACGAGCAGTACTTC.